A selection of T cell receptor beta chains follows, all from one sample in a study of blood T cells in healthy people across ages. TCRdb fed the 5' RACE reads into MiXCR, producing one record per CDR3 protein. The table includes 600,000 to 650,000 distinct CDR3 sequences, under 70% detected once. The material sequenced was blood. The receptors here all came from a man between 60 and 70 years old in good health. Both conserved end residues are part of each CDR3. The order of the fields is CDR3 protein, CDR3 DNA, clone size, D gene, J gene, V gene. The D gene is left open where the match is weak. Not all rows give a size; the values are once, few, many and, for expanded clones, a class.

CDR3 protein: CASSLTGGVAEAFF
CDR3 DNA: TGCGCCAGCAGCTTGACAGGGGGAGTCGCTGAAGCTTTCTTT
clone size: NA
D gene: TRBD1
J gene: TRBJ1-1
V gene: TRBV5-1

CDR3 protein: CASGGFETQYF
CDR3 DNA: TGTGCCAGCGGGGGTTTCGAGACCCAGTACTTC
clone size: few
D gene: NA
J gene: TRBJ2-5
V gene: TRBV27

CDR3 protein: CASSFGQNYNSPLHF
CDR3 DNA: TGTGCCAGCAGTTTCGGACAGAACTATAATTCACCCCTCCACTTT
clone size: NA
D gene: NA
J gene: TRBJ1-6
V gene: TRBV12-3/TRBV12-4

CDR3 protein: CASSEKGPYGYTF
CDR3 DNA: TGTGCCAGCAGTGAAAAGGGGCCCTATGGCTACACCTTC
clone size: NA
D gene: NA
J gene: TRBJ1-2
V gene: TRBV2

CDR3 protein: CASSDAAAASTDTQYF
CDR3 DNA: TGTGCCAGCAGCGACGCAGCAGCGGCGAGCACAGATACGCAGTATTTT
clone size: NA
D gene: NA
J gene: TRBJ2-3
V gene: TRBV7-8

CDR3 protein: CASSQEWGKGYTF
CDR3 DNA: TGTGCCAGCAGCCAAGAGTGGGGTAAGGGCTACACCTTC
clone size: NA
D gene: NA
J gene: TRBJ1-2
V gene: TRBV3-1

CDR3 protein: CASSLEGLDQETQYF
CDR3 DNA: TGCGCCAGCAGCTTGGAGGGACTAGACCAAGAGACCCAGTACTTC
clone size: NA
D gene: TRBD2
J gene: TRBJ2-5
V gene: TRBV5-1

CDR3 protein: CASRRLAGDNEQYF
CDR3 DNA: TGTGCCAGCAGGCGACTAGCGGGGGATAACGAGCAGTACTTC
clone size: many
D gene: TRBD2
J gene: TRBJ2-7
V gene: TRBV6-5

CDR3 protein: CSASPSGGKDTQYF
CDR3 DNA: TGCAGTGCTAGTCCTAGCGGGGGCAAAGATACGCAGTATTTT
clone size: NA
D gene: TRBD2
J gene: TRBJ2-3
V gene: TRBV20-1

CDR3 protein: CASSASTLAKNIQYF
CDR3 DNA: TGTGCCAGCAGTGCCTCCACACTAGCCAAAAACATTCAGTACTTC
clone size: NA
D gene: NA
J gene: TRBJ2-4
V gene: TRBV28

CDR3 protein: CGVEAQNTEAFF
CDR3 DNA: TGCGGCGTTGAGGCTCAGAACACTGAAGCTTTCTTT
clone size: NA
D gene: NA
J gene: TRBJ1-1
V gene: TRBV29-1

CDR3 protein: CSVALDRDAYNEQFF
CDR3 DNA: TGCAGCGTTGCCCTGGACAGGGACGCCTACAATGAGCAGTTCTTC
clone size: NA
D gene: TRBD1
J gene: TRBJ2-1
V gene: TRBV29-1

CDR3 protein: CASSPLTVGTQYF
CDR3 DNA: TGTGCCAGCAGTCCCTTGACGGTGGGTACGCAGTATTTT
clone size: once
D gene: NA
J gene: TRBJ2-3
V gene: TRBV2

CDR3 protein: CSASGQGWDSPLHF
CDR3 DNA: TGCAGTGCTAGCGGGCAGGGCTGGGATTCACCCCTCCACTTT
clone size: many
D gene: NA
J gene: TRBJ1-6
V gene: TRBV20-1

CDR3 protein: CSVEDSTDTQYF
CDR3 DNA: TGCAGCGTTGAAGATAGCACTGATACGCAGTATTTT
clone size: many
D gene: NA
J gene: TRBJ2-3
V gene: TRBV29-1

CDR3 protein: CASSLEDRGHQETQYF
CDR3 DNA: TGTGCCAGCAGCTTAGAGGACAGGGGACACCAAGAGACCCAGTACTTC
clone size: NA
D gene: TRBD1
J gene: TRBJ2-5
V gene: TRBV11-2

CDR3 protein: CASTRKETQYF
CDR3 DNA: TGTGCCAGCACAAGAAAAGAGACCCAGTACTTC
clone size: NA
D gene: NA
J gene: TRBJ2-5
V gene: TRBV3-1

CDR3 protein: CSARGLAGNEQFF
CDR3 DNA: TGCAGTGCTAGAGGGCTAGCGGGCAATGAGCAGTTCTTC
clone size: few
D gene: TRBD2
J gene: TRBJ2-1
V gene: TRBV20-1

CDR3 protein: CASSYRAAAGTDTQYF
CDR3 DNA: TGTGCCAGCAGTTATCGGGCAGCGGCAGGAACAGATACGCAGTATTTT
clone size: NA
D gene: NA
J gene: TRBJ2-3
V gene: TRBV6-5

CDR3 protein: CASSPSGGSPYEQYF
CDR3 DNA: TGCGCCAGCAGCCCGAGCGGGGGATCCCCTTACGAGCAGTACTTC
clone size: NA
D gene: TRBD2
J gene: TRBJ2-7
V gene: TRBV5-1

CDR3 protein: CASSQGFWGGYSYEQYF
CDR3 DNA: TGTGCCAGCAGCCAAGGGTTTTGGGGAGGGTACTCCTACGAGCAGTACTTC
clone size: NA
D gene: TRBD2
J gene: TRBJ2-7
V gene: TRBV3-1

CDR3 protein: CSAQVGEWGDTQYF
CDR3 DNA: TGCAGTGCTCAGGTGGGGGAGTGGGGAGATACGCAGTATTTT
clone size: NA
D gene: NA
J gene: TRBJ2-3
V gene: TRBV20-1